Shown below are 29 T cell receptor beta chains from a single sample sequenced in a study of T-cell memory formation after mild COVID-19. MiXCR was run by TCRdb on the 5' RACE reads, yielding one entry per CDR3 protein. The sample includes 350,000 to 500,000 distinct CDR3 sequences, roughly 18% seen only once; the top ten take roughly 21%. The specimen sequenced was PBMCs or a T cell subset sorted from them (not recorded which). These TCRs come from a man aged 18 to 30 who had mild COVID-19 (a few samples of this study predate the infection). Cell type and time point are not known.

This rearrangement joins TRBV6-5 to TRBJ2-1; 7 bases align to TRBD1. Trimming cost V 3 bases and J 3 bases; bases outside gene matches: 8. The CDR3 length is 16 residues. CDR1 is MNHEY and CDR2 is SVGAGI in the germline V gene. In nucleotides, the CDR3 is TGTGCCAGCAGTTATTATGAGGGGGCCGGCTACAATGAGCAGTTCTTC. Encoded protein: CASSYYEGAGYNEQFF.

The chain is built from TRBV12-3 or TRBV12-4 and TRBJ1-1; D ambiguous. There are 11 residues in the CDR3. Trimming took off 3 bases at V and 11 bases at J, with 10 bases between the two ends. CDR3 sequence: CASSFYLAAFF. Here the CDR3 DNA reads TGTGCCAGCAGTTTTTACTTAGCGGCTTTCTTT.

There are a few counts of this clonotype. The gene calls are TRBV5-1 and TRBJ2-1; no clear D gene. The V gene's germline CDR1 is SGHRS and CDR2 YFSETQ. CDR3 length: 16 residues. Trimming cost V 0 bases and J 0 bases, with 10 bases left between them. CDR3 sequence: CASSLEAVSSYNEQFF. DNA of the CDR3: TGCGCCAGCAGCTTGGAGGCAGTAAGCTCCTACAATGAGCAGTTCTTC.

In this sample, this clonotype turned up a few times. The rearrangement uses TRBV4-3 and TRBJ1-3; D call uncertain. CDR1 is LGHNA, CDR2 YSLEER, per germline. Trimming took off 0 bases at V and 0 bases at J, with 9 bases between the two ends. The CDR3 is made up of 16 amino acids. The CDR3 is CASSQEAGASGNTIYF. CDR3 nucleotides: TGCGCCAGCAGCCAAGAAGCAGGCGCCTCTGGAAACACCATATATTTT.

V is TRBV27 and J is TRBJ2-2; D tentatively fits TRBD1 or TRBD2 (5 bases each). The V end was cut by 10 bases, the J end by 7 bases, with 13 bases between. Germline V lookup: CDR1 MNHEY, CDR2 SMNVEV (reference sequence). The CDR3 totals 12 residues. As DNA, the CDR3 is TGTGCCACCGGTTGGGGGTTCGGGGAGCTGTTTTTT. Protein product: CATGWGFGELFF.

This clonotype was counted only a few times. The chain links TRBV9 to TRBJ2-5; possibly TRBD1 for D (6 bases). This CDR3 is built from 15 residues. The V and J ends lost 4 bases and 4 bases respectively, with 17 bases between them. Germline V lookup: CDR1 SGDLS, CDR2 YYNGEE. CDR3 DNA: TGTGCCAGCAGCCCAACCTCAGGGGTGTTAGAGACCCAGTACTTC. Translation gives CASSPTSGVLETQYF.

This clonotype was seen only a few times. The gene calls are TRBV20-1 and TRBJ2-3; D perhaps matches TRBD1 (6 bases). This CDR3 region has 15 residues. V gave up 3 bases and J gave up 3 bases, with 16 bases separating them. Germline V gene sequence: CDR1 DFQATT, CDR2 SNEGSKA (reference sequence). The CDR3 DNA reads TGCAGTGCTAGTAACCCGGGACAAGCTACAGATACGCAGTATTTT. This translates into CSASNPGQATDTQYF.

The CDR3 nucleotides read TGCGCCAGCAGCCAGGAACTTGGAAAACTGTTTTTT. It codes for CASSQELGKLFF. The chain has TRBV5-1 and TRBJ1-4; D ambiguous. Germline V lookup: CDR1 SGHRS, CDR2 YFSETQ. This CDR3 spans 12 amino acids. The germline V and J ends were trimmed by 4 bases and 10 bases, with 11 bases remaining between them.

This clonotype was counted ten times or more. J is TRBJ2-3 and V is TRBV21-1; TRBD1 is the table's D call, not checked against the DNA. TRBV21-1 is noted as a pseudogene. This CDR3 has 13 amino acids. CDR3 sequence: CASSRQGTDTQYF. Here the CDR3 DNA reads TGTGCCAGCAGCAGACAGGGGACAGATACGCAGTATTTT.

This clonotype was seen a handful of times. The genes are TRBV7-2 and TRBJ2-5; D perhaps matches TRBD2 (6 bases). CDR3 length equals 15 residues. CDR1 is SGHTA, CDR2 FQGNSA, per germline. V lost 5 bases and J 5 bases, leaving 18 bases between the germline ends. The CDR3 is CASSPSGWREETQYF. The DNA of the CDR3 is TGTGCCAGCAGCCCAAGCGGGTGGCGAGAGGAGACCCAGTACTTC.

V usage is TRBV15 and J usage is TRBJ1-4; TRBD1 might be the D (6 bases). Deletions cut 4 bases from V and 5 bases from J, with 11 bases between. This CDR3 region has 14 residues. In germline, CDR1 is LNHNV, CDR2 YYDKDF (reference sequence). The CDR3: CATSTAGGNEKLFF. In nucleotides, the CDR3 is TGTGCCACCAGCACCGCGGGGGGCAATGAAAAACTGTTTTTT.

The chain links TRBV4-3 to TRBJ2-3; tentatively, D is TRBD2 (6 bases). Germline V lookup: CDR1 LGHNA, CDR2 YSLEER. Trimming left V 4 bases short and J 2 bases short, with 13 bases between. The CDR3 runs 15 residues. CDR3 amino acids: CASSRKGGATDTQYF. DNA of the CDR3: TGCGCCAGCAGCCGAAAGGGCGGGGCCACAGATACGCAGTATTTT.

This clonotype was seen more than once but under ten times. The rearrangement joins TRBV10-1 to TRBJ2-2; either TRBD1 or TRBD2 may supply D (6 bases each). CDR3 length: 16 residues. The ends were cut back, 0 bases at V and 5 bases at J, with 13 bases in the middle. The V gene's germline CDR1 is WNHNN and CDR2 SYGVQD (reference sequence). In DNA, the CDR3 is TGCGCCAGCAGTGAGTCTCGGCAGGGGAGGACCGGGGAGCTGTTTTTT. It encodes CASSESRQGRTGELFF.

The chain joins TRBV12-3 or TRBV12-4 to TRBJ1-2; the D is unclear. The CDR3 has 16 amino acids. Trimming left V 6 bases short and J 7 bases short, with 24 bases between. DNA of the CDR3: TGTGCCAGCAGGCCGCGGTCAGACTACCGTCGGGGTGGCTACACCTTC. Its protein product is CASRPRSDYRRGGYTF.

In this sample, this clonotype turned up many times. J is TRBJ2-7 and V is TRBV7-6, with a possible D match to TRBD2 (5 bases). The germline CDR1 and CDR2 sequences are SGHVS and FNYEAQ. Trimming took off 7 bases at V and 4 bases at J, with 14 bases between the two ends. This CDR3 is built from 13 residues. CDR3 loop: CASKPLGRYEQYF. The CDR3 DNA follows: TGTGCCAGCAAACCTTTAGGGAGATACGAGCAGTACTTC.

This clonotype was recorded many times. The chain employs TRBV4-1 and TRBJ2-7; D tentatively fits TRBD1 or TRBD2 (5 bases each). Germline V gene data show CDR1 as MGHRA and CDR2 as YSYEKL. V was cut by 4 bases and J by 3 bases, with 16 bases left in between. The CDR3 totals 15 residues. The CDR3 sequence is CASSRDQNLGYEQYF. The CDR3 DNA sequence: TGCGCCAGCAGCCGGGACCAAAACTTAGGCTACGAGCAGTACTTC.

This clonotype has a handful of counts. V and J are TRBV6-2 or TRBV6-3 and TRBJ1-1; D unclear. CDR1 is MNHEY, CDR2 SVGEGT, per germline. This CDR3 comprises 13 residues. The germline V and J ends were trimmed by 2 bases and 4 bases, with 8 bases remaining between them. The chain's CDR3 is CASSYGRFTEAFF. The DNA for the CDR3 is TGTGCCAGCAGTTACGGTCGGTTCACTGAAGCTTTCTTT.

The table lists this clonotype with a few counts. The V call is TRBV5-1, the J call TRBJ1-4; tentative D call: TRBD1 (6 bases). The CDR3 has 13 residues. The germline V and J ends were trimmed by 4 bases and 5 bases, with 9 bases remaining between them. CDR1 is SGHRS, CDR2 YFSETQ, per germline. Here the CDR3 DNA reads TGCGCCAGCAGCCGCGGACAGAATGAAAAACTGTTTTTT. As protein: CASSRGQNEKLFF. The full variable domain, with the rest looked up from reference TRBV5-1 and TRBJ1-4, is KAGVTQTPRYLIKTRGQQVTLSCSPISGHRSVSWYQQTPGQGLQFLFEYFSETQRNKGNFPGRFSGRQFSNSRSEMNVSTLELGDSALYLCASSRGQNEKLFFGSGTQLSVL.

This clonotype showed up just a few times. The CDR3 protein is CASSPTAYSNQPQHF. In nucleotides, the CDR3 is TGTGCCAGCAGCCCGACAGCTTATAGCAATCAGCCCCAGCATTTT. The gene calls are TRBV12-3 or TRBV12-4 and TRBJ1-5; the D gene is possibly TRBD1 (5 bases). The CDR3 loop spans 15 amino acids. The V end was cut by 6 bases, the J end by 0 bases, with 12 bases between.

This clonotype was observed a few times. The chain carries TRBV6-5 and TRBJ1-3; D ambiguous. The germline V and J ends were trimmed by 3 bases and 2 bases, with 8 bases remaining between them. The length of the CDR3 is 14 residues. CDR1 and CDR2 (germline): MNHEY, SVGAGI. As DNA, the CDR3 is TGTGCCAGCAGTTATTCCGGCCCTGGAAACACCATATATTTT. Amino acid sequence: CASSYSGPGNTIYF.

The gene calls are TRBV3-1 and TRBJ1-4; TRBD1 matches 7 bases. This CDR3 has 18 amino acids. V dropped 0 bases and J dropped 2; count of bases not matched to a gene: 9. Germline CDR1 and CDR2: LGHDT and YNNKEL (reference sequence). The chain's CDR3 is CASSQERWTGPTNEKLFF. As DNA, the CDR3 is TGTGCCAGCAGCCAAGAAAGATGGACAGGTCCTACTAATGAAAAACTGTTTTTT.

The CDR3 reads CSARPGTPDNSPLHF. CDR3 coding DNA: TGCAGTGCTAGACCTGGGACGCCGGATAATTCACCCCTCCACTTT. The rearrangement joins TRBV20-1 to TRBJ1-6; possible D gene TRBD1, 5 bases. Germline CDR1 and CDR2: DFQATT and SNEGSKA (reference sequence). CDR3 length: 15 residues. V dropped 2 bases and J dropped 5 bases, with 13 bases sitting between them.

This clonotype has more than one count but fewer than ten. V is TRBV7-9 and J is TRBJ1-2; 8 positions match TRBD1. The CDR3 is 17 amino acids. V lost 4 bases, J lost 3 bases, and 13 bases stayed unmatched. The germline gives CDR1 SEHNR, CDR2 FQNEAQ (reference sequence). CDR3 DNA: TGTGCCAGCAGCTCACGAGGACAGGGAAGGTTTGACTATGGCTACACCTTC. Protein product: CASSSRGQGRFDYGYTF.

The table lists this clonotype with a few counts. The chain uses TRBV4-2 and TRBJ1-3; D gene ambiguous. Between the trimmed V and J ends, which lost 0 bases and 0 bases, there was a span of 12 bases. The CDR3 is 17 residues long. CDR1 is LGHNA and CDR2 is YNFKEQ in the germline V gene. The CDR3 DNA sequence: TGTGCCAGCAGCCAAGATAGGCCAGAATACTCTGGAAACACCATATATTTT. It encodes CASSQDRPEYSGNTIYF.

This clonotype has ten or more counts. The V call is TRBV12-3 or TRBV12-4, the J call TRBJ2-3, with 7 bases matching TRBD1. The CDR3 loop spans 16 amino acids. The ends lost 1 base at V and 4 bases at J; junction bases unmatched: 8. The CDR3 DNA is TGTGCCAGCAGTTTAGTTCCAGGGGGAAAATCAGATACGCAGTATTTT. Residues: CASSLVPGGKSDTQYF.

The rearrangement joins TRBV5-6 to TRBJ1-2; weak D call: TRBD1 (5 bases). This CDR3 is built from 12 residues. Per germline, CDR1 SGHDT and CDR2 YYEEEE. Trimming shortened V by 5 bases and J by 8 bases, and 13 bases separated the two germline ends. The CDR3 loop reads CASSWDLAGYTF. The CDR3 DNA is TGTGCCAGCAGTTGGGACCTCGCGGGCTACACCTTC.

This clonotype has more than one count but fewer than ten. The genes are TRBV5-6 and TRBJ2-2, with 10 positions matching TRBD2. Per germline, CDR1 SGHDT and CDR2 YYEEEE. The CDR3 runs 19 residues. The V and J ends lost 0 bases and 4 bases, in that order; junction bases with no gene match: 12. CDR3 loop: CASSLALGLADEATGELFF. The CDR3 region has the DNA TGTGCCAGCAGCTTGGCTTTAGGACTAGCGGACGAGGCCACCGGGGAGCTGTTTTTT.

This clonotype was observed many times. J is TRBJ2-7 and V is TRBV18, with 12 bases identical to TRBD2. CDR3 size: 16 residues. V lost 3 bases, J lost 7 bases, and 10 bases stayed unmatched. Germline CDR1 and CDR2: KGHSH and LQKENI. Here the CDR3 reads CASSPITSGRTGEQYF. The CDR3 DNA sequence: TGTGCCAGCTCACCGATAACTAGCGGGAGGACGGGGGAGCAGTACTTC.

The CDR3 region is CASSLAVAINEQFF. CDR3 coding DNA: TGTGCCAGCAGTTTAGCGGTTGCAATCAATGAGCAGTTCTTC. V usage is TRBV12-3 or TRBV12-4 and J usage is TRBJ2-1; D gene ambiguous. CDR3 length equals 14 residues. Trimming took off 0 bases at V and 6 bases at J, with 9 bases between the two ends.